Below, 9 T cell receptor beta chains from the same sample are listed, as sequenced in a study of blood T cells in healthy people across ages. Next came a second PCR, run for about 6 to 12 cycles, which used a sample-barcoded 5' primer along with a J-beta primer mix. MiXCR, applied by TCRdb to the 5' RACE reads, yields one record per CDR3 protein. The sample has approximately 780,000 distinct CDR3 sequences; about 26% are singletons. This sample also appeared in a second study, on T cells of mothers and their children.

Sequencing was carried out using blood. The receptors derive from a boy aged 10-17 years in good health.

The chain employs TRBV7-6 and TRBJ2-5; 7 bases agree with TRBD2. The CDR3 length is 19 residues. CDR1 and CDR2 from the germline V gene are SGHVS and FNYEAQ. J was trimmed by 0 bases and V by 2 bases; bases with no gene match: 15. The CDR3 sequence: CASSLILGGGRGDQETQYF. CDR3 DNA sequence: TGTGCCAGCAGCTTAATTCTCGGCGGGGGAAGAGGGGACCAAGAGACCCAGTACTTC.

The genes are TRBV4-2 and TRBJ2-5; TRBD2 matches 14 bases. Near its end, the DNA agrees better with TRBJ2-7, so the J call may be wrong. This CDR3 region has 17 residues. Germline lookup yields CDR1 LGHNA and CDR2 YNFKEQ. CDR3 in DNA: TGTGCCAGCAGCCAATACAGGACTAGCGGGGGGTTATACGAGCAGTACTTC. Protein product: CASSQYRTSGGLYEQYF.

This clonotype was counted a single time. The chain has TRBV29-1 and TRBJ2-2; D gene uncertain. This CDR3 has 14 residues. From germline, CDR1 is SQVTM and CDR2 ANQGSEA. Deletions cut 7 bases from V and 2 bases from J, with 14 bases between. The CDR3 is CSARTTTNTGELFF. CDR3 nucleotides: TGCAGCGCCAGGACGACGACCAACACCGGGGAGCTGTTTTTT.

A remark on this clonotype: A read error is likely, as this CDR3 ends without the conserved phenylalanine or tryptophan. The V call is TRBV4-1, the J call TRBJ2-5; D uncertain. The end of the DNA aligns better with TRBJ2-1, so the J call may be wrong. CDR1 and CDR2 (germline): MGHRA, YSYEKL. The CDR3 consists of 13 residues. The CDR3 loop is CASSQRTGNEQFL. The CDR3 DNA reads TGCGCCAGCAGCCAACGGACGGGCAATGAGCAGTTCCTC.

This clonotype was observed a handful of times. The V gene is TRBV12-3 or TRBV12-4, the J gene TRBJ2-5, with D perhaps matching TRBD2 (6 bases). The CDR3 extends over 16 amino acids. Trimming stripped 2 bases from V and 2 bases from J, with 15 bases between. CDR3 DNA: TGTGCCAGCAGTTTAATTGGGGGGACTTCGCAAGAGACCCAGTACTTC. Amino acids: CASSLIGGTSQETQYF.

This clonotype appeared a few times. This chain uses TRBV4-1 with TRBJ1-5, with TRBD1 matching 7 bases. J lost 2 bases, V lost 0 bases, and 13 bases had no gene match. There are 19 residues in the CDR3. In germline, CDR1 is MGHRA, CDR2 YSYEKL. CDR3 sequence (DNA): TGCGCCAGCAGCCAAGACCCGACAAAGGGACAGTTTGGCAATCAGCCCCAGCATTTT. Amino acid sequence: CASSQDPTKGQFGNQPQHF.

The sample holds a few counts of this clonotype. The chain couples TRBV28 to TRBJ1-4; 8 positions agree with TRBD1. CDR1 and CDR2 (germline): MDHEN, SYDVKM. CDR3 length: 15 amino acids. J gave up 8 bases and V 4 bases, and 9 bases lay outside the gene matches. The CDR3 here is CASSSTDRAGEKLFF. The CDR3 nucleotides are TGTGCCAGCAGTTCCACGGACAGGGCGGGGGAAAAACTGTTTTTT.

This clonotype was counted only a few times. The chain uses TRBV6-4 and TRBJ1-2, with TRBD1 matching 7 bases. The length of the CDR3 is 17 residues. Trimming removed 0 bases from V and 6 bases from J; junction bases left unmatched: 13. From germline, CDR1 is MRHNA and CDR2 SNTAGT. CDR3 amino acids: CASSDSVPGQSINGYTF. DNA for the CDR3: TGTGCCAGCAGTGACTCGGTACCGGGACAGTCTATCAATGGCTACACCTTC.

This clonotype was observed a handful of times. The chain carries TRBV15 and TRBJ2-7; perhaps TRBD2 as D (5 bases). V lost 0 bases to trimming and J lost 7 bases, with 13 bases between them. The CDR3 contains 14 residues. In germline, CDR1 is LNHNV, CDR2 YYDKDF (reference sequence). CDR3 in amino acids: CATSRDRFWEEQYF. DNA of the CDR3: TGTGCCACCAGCAGAGACCGGTTTTGGGAGGAGCAGTACTTC.